A single sample is the source of the 18 T cell receptor beta chains below, sequenced in a study of blood T cell repertoires in COVID-19. Assay used: immunoSEQ multiplex PCR; TCRdb lists only in-frame clones, some missing. Of under 150,000 clones listed, roughly nine tenths were seen once; the top ten hold approximately 2.8%. Sequencing used peripheral blood. The receptor source for this set is a woman in her sixties or seventies with active COVID-19.

This chain links TRBV5-5 with TRBJ2-1; 13 bases align to TRBD2. Trimming removed 4 bases from V and 9 bases from J; junction bases left unmatched: 7. CDR1 SGHKS and CDR2 YYEKEE come from the germline V gene (reference sequence). The CDR3 length is 15 residues. Here the CDR3 DNA reads TGTGCCAGCAGCCTAGGACTAGCGGGAGTAGGTGAGCAGTTCTTC. It translates to CASSLGLAGVGEQFF. The whole variable domain, filled in from reference TRBV5-5 and TRBJ2-1, reads DAGVTQSPTHLIKTRGQQVTLRCSPISGHKSVSWYQQVLGQGPQFIFQYYEKEERGRGNFPDRFSARQFPNYSSELNVNALLLGDSALYLCASSLGLAGVGEQFFGPGTRLTVL.

Only a few counts were recorded for this clone. The chain uses TRBV6-2 or TRBV6-3 and TRBJ2-7, with D possibly being TRBD1 (6 bases). The germline V and J ends were trimmed by 6 bases and 7 bases, with 13 bases remaining between them. Germline V gives CDR1 MNHEY, CDR2 SVGEGT. This CDR3 has 12 residues. The CDR3 DNA is TGTGCCAGCAGCCAGGGGATAGGGGAGCAGTACTTC. Translation gives CASSQGIGEQYF.

A word on this clone: One end of the junction does not line up with germline, which may come from a read error. The genes are TRBV19 and TRBJ2-4; D is unresolved. CDR1 is LNHDA, CDR2 SQIVND, per germline (reference sequence). The CDR3 has 13 amino acids. The CDR3 DNA follows: TGTGCCAGTAGTCCCGTCCCTGCCCAGAGGAAGGACTTC. Protein sequence: CASSPVPAQRKDF.

This clone showed up just a few times. The identical CDR3 is also encoded by other nucleotide sequences in the sample. The CDR3 loop is CASSYSGGNQPQHF. The DNA for the CDR3 is TGTGCCAGCAGTTACTCCGGCGGAAATCAGCCCCAGCATTTT. The chain links TRBV6-6 to TRBJ1-5; unclear D gene. Germline V gene data show CDR1 as MNHNY and CDR2 as SVGAGI (reference sequence). Trimming stripped 0 bases from V and 4 bases from J, with 7 bases between. The CDR3 is 14 residues long.

The V and J genes are TRBV30 and TRBJ2-7, with 7 bases aligning to TRBD1. Unmatched junction bases numbered 4, after V lost 7 bases and J lost 1 base. This CDR3 has 12 amino acids. Looked up from germline, CDR1 is GTSNPN and CDR2 is SVGIG (reference sequence). Here the CDR3 DNA reads TGTGCCTTGGAGGACAGGTCCTACGAGCAGTACTTC. Its translation is CALEDRSYEQYF.

The chain carries TRBV9 and TRBJ2-3, with TRBD2 matching over 7 bases. The CDR3 consists of 14 residues. Trimming removed 0 bases from V and 4 bases from J; junction bases left unmatched: 2. Per germline, CDR1 SGDLS and CDR2 YYNGEE. CDR3 region: CASSVATSSDTQYF. The CDR3 DNA reads as TGTGCCAGCAGCGTAGCGACTAGCTCAGATACGCAGTATTTT.

The chain uses TRBV5-1 and TRBJ2-7, with TRBD2 identical over 9 bases. J was trimmed by 4 bases and V by 3 bases; bases with no gene match: 11. This CDR3 is built from 16 residues. The V gene's germline CDR1 is SGHRS and CDR2 YFSETQ. The CDR3 loop is CASSSPPGTSRYEQYF. CDR3 sequence (DNA): TGCGCCAGCAGCTCCCCTCCCGGGACTAGCAGGTACGAGCAGTACTTC.

The chain joins TRBV6-6 to TRBJ2-1; 11 nucleotides match TRBD1. With 8 bases clipped from V and 8 bases from J, the junction kept 8 bases outside the gene matches. CDR1 MNHNY and CDR2 SVGAGI come from the germline V gene (reference sequence). This CDR3 is built from 14 residues. CDR3 in DNA: TGTGCCAGCGGAGGACAGGGGGCGTTGGATGAGCAGTTCTTC. Its translation: CASGGQGALDEQFF.

The chain uses TRBV10-3 and TRBJ2-1; 7 bases are a match to TRBD2. The CDR3 extends over 13 amino acids. Unmatched junction bases numbered 7, after V lost 7 bases and J lost 7 bases. Germline CDR1 reads ENHRY; CDR2 reads SYGVKD. CDR3 amino acids: CAITGTNGNEQFF. Written as DNA, the CDR3 is TGTGCCATCACTGGGACTAATGGAAATGAGCAGTTCTTC.

This clone was picked up one time. The CDR3 DNA reads TGTGCCAGCAGCTTCTCCGGGACAGGGGGCTACGAGCAGTACTTC. Residues: CASSFSGTGGYEQYF. The chain uses TRBV7-9 and TRBJ2-7, with 11 bases that match TRBD1. Germline values: CDR1 SEHNR, CDR2 FQNEAQ (reference sequence). Trimming removed 3 bases from V and 3 bases from J; junction bases left unmatched: 4. The CDR3 is made up of 15 amino acids. The complete variable domain, with remaining parts taken from reference TRBV7-9 and TRBJ2-7, reads DTGVSQNPRHKITKRGQNVTFRCDPISEHNRLYWYRQTLGQGPEFLTYFQNEAQLEKSRLLSDRFSAERPKGSFSTLEIQRTEQGDSAMYLCASSFSGTGGYEQYFGPGTRLTVT.

V and J are TRBV5-1 and TRBJ2-2; D may be TRBD2 (5 bases). The CDR3 contains 18 residues. The germline CDR1 and CDR2 sequences are SGHRS and YFSETQ. V was cut by 0 bases and J by 3 bases, with 18 bases left in between. This chain's CDR3 is CASSLAVYGGGDTGELFF. Written as DNA, the CDR3 is TGCGCCAGCAGCTTGGCGGTCTACGGTGGAGGTGACACCGGGGAGCTGTTTTTT.

The chain uses TRBV9 and TRBJ2-2, with 10 bases identical to TRBD1. The germline CDR1 and CDR2 sequences are SGDLS and YYNGEE. The CDR3 totals 16 residues. The ends lost 4 bases at V and 6 bases at J; junction bases unmatched: 9. This CDR3 is CASSKGQGSSAGELFF. CDR3 DNA: TGTGCCAGCAGCAAGGGACAGGGGTCGTCCGCCGGGGAGCTGTTTTTT.

The chain uses TRBV5-8 and TRBJ1-4, with TRBD1 matching over 7 bases. The CDR3 has 15 residues. V was pared by 4 bases and J by 8 bases, with 11 bases of the junction left unmatched. Germline V lookup: CDR1 SGHTS, CDR2 YDEGEE. This chain's CDR3 is CASSGGTGVWEKLFF. DNA for the CDR3: TGTGCCAGCAGCGGGGGAACAGGGGTTTGGGAAAAACTGTTTTTT. Based on the CDR3 plus reference TRBV5-8 and TRBJ1-4, the full variable domain is EAGVTQSPTHLIKTRGQQATLRCSPISGHTSVYWYQQALGLGLQFLLWYDEGEERNRGNFPPRFSGRQFPNYSSELNVNALELEDSALYLCASSGGTGVWEKLFFGSGTQLSVL.

The CDR3 region is CASKAGVGETQYF. The CDR3 DNA is TGTGCCAGCAAAGCGGGAGTTGGAGAGACCCAGTACTTC. This chain links TRBV2 with TRBJ2-5; 8 bases fit TRBD2. The CDR3 consists of 13 residues. With V trimmed by 7 bases and J by 4 bases, 5 bases remained unmatched. Germline-derived CDR1 and CDR2 are SNHLY and FYNNEI. The variable domain in full, with the rest retrieved from reference TRBV2 and TRBJ2-5, is EPEVTQTPSHQVTQMGQEVILRCVPISNHLYFYWYRQILGQKVEFLVSFYNNEISEKSEIFDDQFSVERPDGSNFTLKIRSTKLEDSAMYFCASKAGVGETQYFGPGTRLLVL.

The chain has TRBV5-1 and TRBJ1-2; TRBD1 matches at 7 bases. Unmatched junction bases numbered 7, after V lost 2 bases and J lost 6 bases. Germline CDR1 and CDR2: SGHRS and YFSETQ. The CDR3 spans 14 residues. CDR3 sequence (DNA): TGCGCCAGCAGCTTTGGAGGGGGCGACGATGGCTACACCTTC. Encoded protein: CASSFGGGDDGYTF.

The rearrangement uses TRBV25-1 and TRBJ2-3, with a weak D call TRBD2 (8 bases). The ends were cut back, 4 bases at V and 9 bases at J, with 20 bases in the middle. The CDR3 length is 15 residues. CDR1 is MGHDK, CDR2 SYGVNS, per germline. The DNA for the CDR3 is TGTGCCAGCAGTGCATTAGCGGGACAGTACGGGACGCAGTATTTT. Its translation is CASSALAGQYGTQYF.

V is TRBV4-2 and J is TRBJ2-7; D may be TRBD2 (5 bases). The CDR3 extends over 11 amino acids. Per germline, CDR1 LGHNA and CDR2 YNFKEQ. V dropped 4 bases and J dropped 5 bases, with 6 bases sitting between them. The CDR3 protein is CASSPGNEQYF. The CDR3 coding sequence is TGTGCCAGCAGCCCCGGGAACGAGCAGTACTTC.

The rearrangement uses TRBV7-2 and TRBJ1-1, with 8 bases aligning to TRBD1. The V gene's germline CDR1 is SGHTA and CDR2 FQGNSA. Unmatched junction bases numbered 9, after V lost 2 bases and J lost 7 bases. The CDR3 runs to 15 residues. CDR3 amino acids: CASSLNPGGYFEAFF. CDR3 in DNA: TGTGCCAGCAGCTTAAATCCAGGGGGCTACTTTGAAGCTTTCTTT.